One and the same sample provided the 19 T cell receptor beta chains below, sequenced in a study of identifying expanded T cells in peripheral blood. The repertoire was sequenced with immunoSEQ multiplex PCR; TCRdb's copy has only in-frame clones and lacks some. The table includes more than 55,000 clones, roughly 86% detected once. The sequenced sample consisted of blood. The receptors here all came from a person between 18 and 75 years old in good health.

The table lists this clone with a count of one. The V gene is TRBV9, the J gene TRBJ1-1; 8 bases are shared with TRBD1. J lost 10 bases, V lost 3 bases, and 5 bases had no gene match. The CDR3 consists of 12 residues. CDR1 is SGDLS, CDR2 YYNGEE, per germline. CDR3 in amino acids: CASSALGQGAFF. CDR3 in DNA: TGTGCCAGCAGCGCGCTCGGACAGGGAGCTTTCTTT.

The gene calls are TRBV5-8 and TRBJ2-2; 8 nucleotides agree with TRBD1. This CDR3 region has 15 residues. Germline V lookup: CDR1 SGHTS, CDR2 YDEGEE. Trimming took 4 bases from V and 0 from J; bases not matched to a gene: 2. The CDR3 DNA is TGTGCCAGCAGCCCACAGGGGGCGAACACCGGGGAGCTGTTTTTT. This sequence encodes CASSPQGANTGELFF.

Comments on this clone: The junction and the germline gene differ at one end; a read error may be behind it. The V call is TRBV6-6, the J call TRBJ1-2; 10 bases are a match to TRBD1. Germline V lookup: CDR1 MNHNY, CDR2 SVGAGI (reference sequence). The CDR3 has 12 residues. The chain's CDR3 is CASSPSTGGSTF. DNA of the CDR3: TGTGCCAGCAGTCCCTCGACAGGGGGCTCCACCTTC.

The V and J genes are TRBV5-1 and TRBJ2-7; 11 bases are a match to TRBD2. The V and J ends lost 6 bases and 5 bases, in that order; junction bases with no gene match: 4. Germline assignment: CDR1 SGHRS and CDR2 YFSETQ. The CDR3 contains 13 residues. In nucleotides, the CDR3 is TGCGCCAGCAACGGACTAGCGGGTGACGAGCAGTACTTC. As protein: CASNGLAGDEQYF.

The CDR3 reads CASSAGGRQETQYF. The CDR3 region has the DNA TGCGCCAGCAGTGCGGGGGGGCGACAAGAGACCCAGTACTTC. The chain uses TRBV10-1 and TRBJ2-5, with 8 bases aligning to TRBD2. V was pared by 4 bases and J by 2 bases, with 3 bases of the junction left unmatched. The CDR3 has 14 amino acids. Germline V CDR1 and CDR2: WNHNN, SYGVQD (reference sequence).

V gene TRBV9 combines with J gene TRBJ1-3, with D possibly TRBD1 on 6 matching bases. V was shortened by 3 bases and J by 4 bases, with 11 bases between the two germline ends. Looked up from germline, CDR1 is SGDLS and CDR2 is YYNGEE. CDR3 length equals 14 residues. The CDR3 sequence is CASSAEGGGNTIYF. The CDR3 bases are TGTGCCAGCAGCGCAGAAGGGGGAGGAAACACCATATATTTT.

V is TRBV5-1 and J is TRBJ2-1; no firm D call. The V and J ends lost 4 bases and 0 bases respectively, with 8 bases between them. Germline loops: CDR1 SGHRS, CDR2 YFSETQ. The CDR3 has 14 amino acids. Written as DNA, the CDR3 is TGCGCCAGCAGCGCCCGGGTCTCCTACAATGAGCAGTTCTTC. Amino acid sequence: CASSARVSYNEQFF.

The chain combines TRBV6-6 with TRBJ2-7; possibly TRBD2 for D (5 bases). Germline V lookup: CDR1 MNHNY, CDR2 SVGAGI (reference sequence). V lost 5 bases, J lost 6 bases, and 11 bases lay in between. CDR3 length equals 12 residues. The CDR3 sequence: CASSIGLGEQYF. As DNA, the CDR3 is TGTGCCAGCAGTATCGGACTGGGCGAGCAGTACTTC.

This clone was observed once. The rearrangement joins TRBV18 to TRBJ1-1, with D possibly being TRBD1 (6 bases). Per the germline V gene, CDR1 is KGHSH and CDR2 is LQKENI. The CDR3 consists of 15 residues. V lost 1 base to trimming and J lost 0 bases, with 9 bases between them. CDR3 in DNA: TGTGCCAGCTCACCACTGCGGGACATGAACACTGAAGCTTTCTTT. It specifies CASSPLRDMNTEAFF.

The chain recombines TRBV28 with TRBJ1-2; maybe TRBD1 (6 bases). V was trimmed by 5 bases and J by 10 bases, leaving 14 bases between them. The CDR3 spans 12 residues. Germline CDR1 MDHEN, CDR2 SYDVKM. CDR3 DNA sequence: TGTGCCAGCAGTACAAACAGGGAAGACTACACCTTC. Translation: CASSTNREDYTF.

The rearrangement uses TRBV9 and TRBJ2-2, with a weak D call TRBD2 (5 bases). Trimming took off 1 base at V and 5 bases at J, with 15 bases between the two ends. The CDR3 runs 16 residues. Per germline, CDR1 SGDLS and CDR2 YYNGEE. The CDR3 nucleotides are TGTGCCAGCAGCGTACGAGAGGGCCATGGAACCGGGGAGCTGTTTTTT. It codes for CASSVREGHGTGELFF.

The V call is TRBV30, the J call TRBJ2-7, with D uncertain. V was pared by 2 bases and J by 5 bases, with 19 bases between. The CDR3 covers 15 residues. Germline CDR1 is GTSNPN and CDR2 is SVGIG (reference sequence). In nucleotides, the CDR3 is TGTGCCTGGAGTCTTTATTCGGACGCCGCCCACGAGCAGTACTTC. Encoded protein: CAWSLYSDAAHEQYF.

The V call is TRBV7-9, the J call TRBJ2-5, with 8 bases that match TRBD1. V trimming: 6 bases; J trimming: 5 bases; junction bases outside the gene matches: 11. Germline assignment: CDR1 SEHNR and CDR2 FQNEAQ (reference sequence). The CDR3 has 15 amino acids. This chain's CDR3 is CASRGPDRAGETQYF. The DNA for the CDR3 is TGTGCCAGCAGGGGACCGGACAGGGCTGGGGAGACCCAGTACTTC.

This sequence joins TRBV7-8 and TRBJ2-7, with a tentative D call TRBD2 (5 bases). The CDR3 totals 13 residues. CDR1 SGHVS and CDR2 FQNEAQ come from the germline V gene. V lost 0 bases and J 5 bases, leaving 8 bases between the germline ends. CDR3 residues: CASSLAGGHEQYF. The CDR3 DNA sequence: TGTGCCAGCAGCTTAGCTGGAGGCCACGAGCAGTACTTC.

CDR3 amino acids: CASSVDFSTSGAYEQYF. For the CDR3, the DNA is TGTGCCAGCAGCGTAGATTTTTCGACTAGCGGGGCCTACGAGCAGTACTTC. The chain has TRBV9 and TRBJ2-7, with 11 bases that match TRBD2. The ends lost 0 bases at V and 2 bases at J; junction bases unmatched: 7. The CDR3 spans 17 residues. Germline V gives CDR1 SGDLS, CDR2 YYNGEE.

The chain links TRBV9 to TRBJ1-4, with D maybe TRBD1 (5 bases). This CDR3 is built from 15 residues. Trimming removed 4 bases from V and 0 bases from J, with 10 bases in between. Germline V gives CDR1 SGDLS, CDR2 YYNGEE. CDR3 sequence reads: CASSRDGTTNEKLFF. In nucleotides, the CDR3 is TGTGCCAGCAGCAGGGACGGAACAACTAATGAAAAACTGTTTTTT.

This clone has a single count. The chain couples TRBV11-2 to TRBJ2-2, with D perhaps TRBD1 or TRBD2 (5 bases each). The V gene's germline CDR1 is SGHAT and CDR2 FQNNGV. Trimming took off 2 bases at V and 1 base at J, with 14 bases between the two ends. This CDR3 is built from 17 residues. The CDR3 DNA sequence: TGTGCCAGCAGCTTAACGAGAGGGGCCATGAACACCGGGGAGCTGTTTTTT. Protein product: CASSLTRGAMNTGELFF.

The chain couples TRBV6-6 to TRBJ2-2, with TRBD1 identical over 7 bases. The CDR3 covers 14 residues. Trimming took 6 bases from V and 4 from J; bases not matched to a gene: 5. Germline V gene lookup returns CDR1 MNHNY and CDR2 SVGAGI (reference sequence). DNA of the CDR3: TGTGCCAGCAGGCGACAGGGAAGCACCGGGGAGCTGTTTTTT. Protein sequence: CASRRQGSTGELFF.

V and J are TRBV5-1 and TRBJ1-5; D unresolved. The CDR3 covers 15 residues. V was trimmed by 0 bases and J by 0 bases, leaving 7 bases between them. CDR1 is SGHRS, CDR2 YFSETQ, per germline. The CDR3 loop reads CASSLAGDSNQPQHF. The CDR3 DNA reads as TGCGCCAGCAGCTTGGCGGGTGATAGCAATCAGCCCCAGCATTTT.